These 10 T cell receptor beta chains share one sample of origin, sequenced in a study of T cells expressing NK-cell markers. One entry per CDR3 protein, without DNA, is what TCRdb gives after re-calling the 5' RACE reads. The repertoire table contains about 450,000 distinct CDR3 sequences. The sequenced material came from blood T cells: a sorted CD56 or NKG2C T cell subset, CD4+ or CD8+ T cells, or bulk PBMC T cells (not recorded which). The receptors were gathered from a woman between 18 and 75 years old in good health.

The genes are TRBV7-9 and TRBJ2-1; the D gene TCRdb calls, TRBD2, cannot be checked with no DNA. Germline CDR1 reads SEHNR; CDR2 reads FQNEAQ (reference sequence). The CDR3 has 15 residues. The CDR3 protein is CASSLDLAAYNEQFF.

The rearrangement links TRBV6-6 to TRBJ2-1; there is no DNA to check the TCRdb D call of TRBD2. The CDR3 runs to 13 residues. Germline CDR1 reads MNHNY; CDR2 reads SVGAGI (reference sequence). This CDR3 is CASSSGRLYEQFF.

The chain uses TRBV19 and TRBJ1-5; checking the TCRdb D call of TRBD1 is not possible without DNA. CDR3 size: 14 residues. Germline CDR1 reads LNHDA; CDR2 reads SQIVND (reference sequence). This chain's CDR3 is CASSHRGRNQPQHF.

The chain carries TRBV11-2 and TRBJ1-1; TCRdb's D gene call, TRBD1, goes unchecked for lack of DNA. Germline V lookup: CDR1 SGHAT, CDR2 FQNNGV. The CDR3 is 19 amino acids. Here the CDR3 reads CASSLGPKTGGGLGTEAFF.

CDR3 region: CASRQGQAYGYTF. This rearrangement joins TRBV12-3 or TRBV12-4 to TRBJ1-2; TCRdb's D call, TRBD1, is unchecked because there is no DNA. This CDR3 comprises 13 residues.

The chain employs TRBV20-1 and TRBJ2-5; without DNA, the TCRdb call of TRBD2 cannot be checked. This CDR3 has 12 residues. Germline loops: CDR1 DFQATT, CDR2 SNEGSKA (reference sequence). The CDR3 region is CSANEEGETQYF.

This CDR3 is CSARGARKSRVTDTQYF. V usage is TRBV20-1 and J usage is TRBJ2-3; the D gene TCRdb calls, TRBD1, cannot be checked with no DNA. The CDR3 loop spans 17 amino acids. CDR1 DFQATT and CDR2 SNEGSKA come from the germline V gene (reference sequence).

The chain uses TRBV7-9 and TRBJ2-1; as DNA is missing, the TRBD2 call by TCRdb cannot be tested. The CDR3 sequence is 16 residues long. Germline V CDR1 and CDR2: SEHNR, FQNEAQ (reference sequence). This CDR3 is CASSHIPSGGHNEQFF.

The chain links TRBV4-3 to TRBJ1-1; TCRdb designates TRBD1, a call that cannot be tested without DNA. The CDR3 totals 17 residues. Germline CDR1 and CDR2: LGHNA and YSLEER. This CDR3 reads CASSQDGQGAWDTEAFF.

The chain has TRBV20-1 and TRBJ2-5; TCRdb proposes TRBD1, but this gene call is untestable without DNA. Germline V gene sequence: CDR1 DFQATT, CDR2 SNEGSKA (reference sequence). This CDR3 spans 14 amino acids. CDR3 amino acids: CSARDQGPGKTQYF.